The 12 T cell receptor beta chains listed next were all sequenced from one sample in a study of blood T cell repertoires in COVID-19. Clones were read by immunoSEQ multiplex PCR, and TCRdb kept only the in-frame ones, dropping some. The sample comprises 45,000 to 60,000 clones, approximately 83% of which are singletons, and roughly 9.3% rests with the top ten. The sequenced sample was peripheral blood. The receptors were gathered from an elderly man with COVID-19, enrolled during active disease.

The J gene is TRBJ2-1, the V gene TRBV6-5, with 8 bases aligning to TRBD1. The CDR3 is 15 residues long. Germline CDR1 MNHEY, CDR2 SVGAGI. Losses at the gene ends were 5 bases for V and 0 bases for J; bases not matched to a gene: 3. The CDR3 region has the DNA TGTGCCAGCAGTCGGGACAGGAGCTCCTACAATGAGCAGTTCTTC. It is translated as CASSRDRSSYNEQFF.

This rearrangement joins TRBV9 to TRBJ1-5, with D unclear. CDR3 length: 15 amino acids. V gave up 3 bases and J gave up 1 base, with 11 bases separating them. Germline loops: CDR1 SGDLS, CDR2 YYNGEE. The CDR3 spells CASSEDTHSNQPQHF. The CDR3 bases are TGTGCCAGCAGCGAAGATACTCACAGCAATCAGCCCCAGCATTTT.

The count of this clone is one. V and J are TRBV10-3 and TRBJ2-1, with 9 positions matching TRBD2. The ends lost 7 bases at V and 1 base at J; junction bases unmatched: 2. The CDR3 consists of 14 residues. Germline lookup yields CDR1 ENHRY and CDR2 SYGVKD. For the CDR3, the DNA is TGTGCCATCAAACTAGCGGGTTCCTACAATGAGCAGTTCTTC. Protein product: CAIKLAGSYNEQFF.

V usage is TRBV27 and J usage is TRBJ2-7; TRBD1 matches at 9 bases. From germline, CDR1 is MNHEY and CDR2 SMNVEV (reference sequence). The CDR3 has 14 amino acids. Trimming removed 3 bases from V and 4 bases from J; junction bases left unmatched: 4. The DNA of the CDR3 is TGTGCCAGCAGTTTCCGGGACAGGGTGTACGAGCAGTACTTC. Encoded protein: CASSFRDRVYEQYF.

The chain employs TRBV7-2 and TRBJ1-4; 10 bases agree with TRBD1. Germline CDR1 SGHTA, CDR2 FQGNSA. This CDR3 region has 14 residues. Trimming cost V 4 bases and J 8 bases; bases outside gene matches: 4. CDR3 nucleotide sequence: TGTGCCAGCAGCTCCGGGACAGGGGAAGAAAAACTGTTTTTT. It encodes CASSSGTGEEKLFF.

V gene TRBV6-6 combines with J gene TRBJ1-2; 9 bases match TRBD1. Germline CDR1 reads MNHNY; CDR2 reads SVGAGI (reference sequence). This CDR3 has 12 amino acids. With 6 bases clipped from V and 8 bases from J, the junction kept 4 bases outside the gene matches. Here the CDR3 DNA reads TGTGCCAGCAGGGACAGGGGTTACGGCTACACCTTC. Translating it yields CASRDRGYGYTF.

The rearrangement links TRBV7-9 to TRBJ1-1; D gene ambiguous. V was shortened by 7 bases and J by 1 base, with 10 bases between the two germline ends. The CDR3 has 13 amino acids. CDR1 is SEHNR, CDR2 FQNEAQ, per germline (reference sequence). This CDR3 reads CASTPPGNTEAFF. The CDR3 bases are TGTGCCAGCACCCCCCCAGGGAACACTGAAGCTTTCTTT.

The chain joins TRBV5-6 to TRBJ1-5; D is possibly TRBD1 (6 bases). Germline V CDR1 and CDR2: SGHDT, YYEEEE. The CDR3 totals 14 residues. With 2 bases removed from V and 4 bases from J, the gap between germline ends came to 10 bases. Here the CDR3 reads CASSFNRVNQPQHF. The CDR3 DNA follows: TGTGCCAGCAGCTTTAACAGGGTGAATCAGCCCCAGCATTTT. The complete variable domain, with remaining parts taken from reference TRBV5-6 and TRBJ1-5, reads DAGVTQSPTHLIKTRGQQVTLRCSPKSGHDTVSWYQQALGQGPQFIFQYYEEEERQRGNFPDRFSGHQFPNYSSELNVNALLLGDSALYLCASSFNRVNQPQHFGDGTRLSIL.

V and J are TRBV5-1 and TRBJ2-1; 9 positions agree with TRBD2. CDR1 and CDR2 from the germline V gene are SGHRS and YFSETQ. The CDR3 loop spans 14 amino acids. Unmatched junction bases numbered 4, after V lost 4 bases and J lost 5 bases. CDR3 residues: CASSLRLADNEQFF. CDR3 coding DNA: TGCGCCAGCAGCCTGAGACTAGCGGACAATGAGCAGTTCTTC.

The chain combines TRBV27 with TRBJ2-1; D ambiguous. Deletions cut 7 bases from V and 0 bases from J, with 19 bases between. Germline CDR1 and CDR2: MNHEY and SMNVEV (reference sequence). The CDR3 extends over 17 amino acids. CDR3 residues: CASTLLPLLDSYNEQFF. The CDR3 nucleotides are TGTGCCAGCACTCTATTGCCCCTGTTAGACTCCTACAATGAGCAGTTCTTC.

The rearrangement uses TRBV7-9 and TRBJ2-7; D uncertain. V was trimmed by 5 bases and J by 3 bases, leaving 5 bases between them. The CDR3 extends over 11 amino acids. The germline gives CDR1 SEHNR, CDR2 FQNEAQ (reference sequence). CDR3 bases: TGTGCCAGCAGCCTTAACTACGAGCAGTACGTC. This codes for CASSLNYEQYV.

CDR3 residues: CSARTQNEQFF. CDR3 sequence (DNA): TGCAGTGCTAGAACCCAGAATGAGCAGTTCTTC. This rearrangement joins TRBV20-1 to TRBJ2-1; D unresolved. CDR3 length: 11 residues. Germline CDR1 is DFQATT and CDR2 is SNEGSKA (reference sequence). Trimming took 2 bases from V and 7 from J, leaving 6 bases between them.